These 4 T cell receptor beta chains came from one sample sequenced in a study of beta chain features in type 1 diabetes. Findings and limits, study-wide: All four CD4+ subsets from Type 1 diabetes patients carried moderately but significantly shorter TCRB CDR3s.

No antigens are known for them. The isolated RNA, all of it, was reverse transcribed, so expressed TCRB transcripts were what got sequenced. Data came from immunoSEQ multiplex PCR; TCRdb stores just in-frame clones and leaves some out. Of under 300,000 clones listed, 11% are singletons. Sequenced material: naive CD4+ T cells from blood. The origin of the receptors is a man between 25 and 39 years old with type 1 diabetes.

The chain has TRBV5-1 and TRBJ2-5, with 8 bases matching TRBD2. Germline V gene sequence: CDR1 SGHRS, CDR2 YFSETQ. With V trimmed by 4 bases and J by 5 bases, 10 bases remained unmatched. The CDR3 is 15 amino acids. The CDR3 spells CASSPGLGSLETQYF. CDR3 DNA: TGCGCCAGCAGCCCGGGACTAGGTTCCTTGGAGACCCAGTACTTC.

This clone was counted only a few times. This CDR3 reads CASSLDRGNTEAFF. Written as DNA, the CDR3 is TGTGCCAGCAGCTTAGACAGGGGGAACACTGAAGCTTTCTTT. The J gene is TRBJ1-1, the V gene TRBV7-2; 7 nucleotides match TRBD1. Unmatched junction bases numbered 0, after V lost 1 base and J lost 1 base. Per germline, CDR1 SGHTA and CDR2 FQGNSA. The CDR3 runs to 14 residues.

In the case of this clone: Other DNA variants within this sample encode the same CDR3. This chain links TRBV18 with TRBJ2-5, with TRBD1 matching 7 bases. The V segment lost 4 bases and the J segment 1 base; nucleotides outside the gene matches: 0. The CDR3 runs 13 residues. CDR1 and CDR2 from the germline V gene are KGHSH and LQKENI. CDR3 nucleotides: TGTGCCAGCTCACGGGACAGCCAAGAGACCCAGTACTTC. Amino acid sequence: CASSRDSQETQYF.

This clone has just a few counts. This rearrangement joins TRBV15 to TRBJ2-5, with D perhaps matching TRBD2 (6 bases). The V gene's germline CDR1 is LNHNV and CDR2 YYDKDF (reference sequence). V was cut by 0 bases and J by 2 bases, with 13 bases left in between. CDR3 size: 16 residues. The CDR3 region has the DNA TGTGCCACCAGCAGAGATTTGGCGGGGAGGCAAGAGACCCAGTACTTC. It yields the protein CATSRDLAGRQETQYF.